A single sample is the source of the 24 T cell receptor beta chains below, sequenced in a study of blood T cell repertoires in COVID-19. Assay used: immunoSEQ multiplex PCR; TCRdb lists only in-frame clones, some missing. The sample shows 180,000 or so clones, about nine tenths of them seen only once. Sample: peripheral blood. The source is a young man with active or convalescent COVID-19.

V usage is TRBV9 and J usage is TRBJ2-5, with TRBD1 matching 8 bases. Per germline, CDR1 SGDLS and CDR2 YYNGEE. The CDR3 totals 17 residues. With V trimmed by 4 bases and J by 5 bases, 16 bases remained unmatched. The DNA of the CDR3 is TGTGCCAGCAGCCCAAAGTGGGGGCAGGGGGCGCCGGAGACCCAGTACTTC. This gives the protein CASSPKWGQGAPETQYF.

The J gene is TRBJ2-2, the V gene TRBV18; D may be TRBD2 (7 bases). The ends were cut back, 4 bases at V and 0 bases at J, with 15 bases in the middle. The germline V gene encodes CDR1 KGHSH and CDR2 LQKENI. The CDR3 totals 17 residues. DNA of the CDR3: TGTGCCAGCTCACGTCTAGGGGGGGGCACGAACACCGGGGAGCTGTTTTTT. The encoded protein is CASSRLGGGTNTGELFF.

This clone has only one observation. The chain employs TRBV11-1 and TRBJ2-3; weak D call: TRBD1 (6 bases). Trimming removed 5 bases at V and 4 bases at J, with 10 bases between. Per germline, CDR1 SGHAT and CDR2 FQDESV (reference sequence). This CDR3 has 13 residues. The CDR3 here is CASSPGQSDTQYF. CDR3 nucleotide sequence: TGTGCCAGCAGCCCGGGACAATCAGATACGCAGTATTTT.

The chain is built from TRBV9 and TRBJ2-7; D is unresolved. Trimming left V 0 bases short and J 2 bases short, with 12 bases between. This CDR3 is 15 amino acids long. Germline V gene lookup returns CDR1 SGDLS and CDR2 YYNGEE. For the CDR3, the DNA is TGTGCCAGCAGCGTAGATGAACAATCCGCCTACGAGCAGTACTTC. Encoded protein: CASSVDEQSAYEQYF.

The sample holds one count of this clone. This sequence joins TRBV19 and TRBJ1-5; D gene ambiguous. V was shortened by 9 bases and J by 0 bases, with 15 bases between the two germline ends. The CDR3 totals 15 residues. Germline CDR1 and CDR2: LNHDA and SQIVND (reference sequence). This chain's CDR3 is CASRRGGISNQPQHF. For the CDR3, the DNA is TGTGCCAGCCGACGGGGAGGCATTAGCAATCAGCCCCAGCATTTT.

The chain has TRBV6-2 or TRBV6-3 and TRBJ2-3; maybe TRBD2 (6 bases). Germline lookup yields CDR1 MNHEY and CDR2 SVGEGT. The CDR3 has 14 residues. Trimming stripped 2 bases from V and 4 bases from J, with 10 bases between. The CDR3, as DNA: TGTGCCAGCAGTTACCCAGCGGGTGCAGATACGCAGTATTTT. Translating it yields CASSYPAGADTQYF.

This clone has a handful of counts. Germline is not matched at one junction end, which may reflect a read error. The chain carries TRBV7-2 and TRBJ2-2, with 10 bases fitting TRBD2. Per germline, CDR1 SGHTA and CDR2 FQGNSA. The CDR3 runs 11 residues. CDR3 sequence: CASTLAGALFF. CDR3 sequence (DNA): TGTGCCAGCACGCTAGCGGGGGCGCTGTTTTTT.

The rearrangement uses TRBV19 and TRBJ2-1, with D possibly TRBD2 on 6 matching bases. The CDR3 contains 15 residues. Trimming left V 7 bases short and J 3 bases short, with 16 bases between. Germline V lookup: CDR1 LNHDA, CDR2 SQIVND (reference sequence). CDR3 in amino acids: CASTMGREYYNEQFF. In nucleotides, the CDR3 is TGTGCCAGTACCATGGGGCGGGAATACTACAATGAGCAGTTCTTC.

This chain joins TRBV30 and TRBJ1-3, with TRBD1 matching over 11 bases. Germline loops: CDR1 GTSNPN, CDR2 SVGIG (reference sequence). This CDR3 has 16 residues. The V segment lost 5 bases and the J segment 3 bases; nucleotides outside the gene matches: 9. In DNA form, the CDR3 reads TGTGCCTGGGCCGGACAGGGGGCTTCTCTTGGAAACACCATATATTTT. Its translation: CAWAGQGASLGNTIYF.

The chain employs TRBV30 and TRBJ1-6, with a possible D match to TRBD1 (6 bases). Germline CDR1 and CDR2: GTSNPN and SVGIG (reference sequence). This CDR3 contains 15 residues. Between the trimmed V and J ends, which lost 3 bases and 10 bases, there was a span of 19 bases. This chain's CDR3 is CAWSRNTGLVSPLHF. The CDR3 DNA reads TGTGCCTGGAGCCGTAATACAGGGTTGGTCTCACCCCTCCACTTT.

This clone was seen only once. The chain combines TRBV5-8 with TRBJ1-1; 8 positions match TRBD1. Germline lookup yields CDR1 SGHTS and CDR2 YDEGEE. With 0 bases clipped from V and 4 bases from J, the junction kept 2 bases outside the gene matches. This CDR3 comprises 14 residues. The CDR3 nucleotides are TGTGCCAGCAGCTTGGATACAGGGGGCACTGAAGCTTTCTTT. Translation: CASSLDTGGTEAFF.

The chain is built from TRBV12-3 or TRBV12-4 and TRBJ1-2; D may be TRBD1 (5 bases). The CDR3 consists of 13 residues. V gave up 4 bases and J gave up 4 bases, with 10 bases separating them. CDR3 nucleotides: TGTGCCAGCAGTTCTGACAGTCTCTATGGCTACACCTTC. Amino acids: CASSSDSLYGYTF.

The chain is built from TRBV10-1 and TRBJ1-1; D unresolved. The CDR3 length is 13 residues. The germline V gene has CDR1 WNHNN and CDR2 SYGVQD (reference sequence). With 3 bases removed from V and 2 bases from J, the gap between germline ends came to 7 bases. CDR3 bases: TGCGCCAGCAGTGAACCGGGAAACACTGAAGCTTTCTTT. Protein: CASSEPGNTEAFF.

This sequence joins TRBV7-9 and TRBJ2-2; possible D gene TRBD1, 5 bases. CDR1 is SEHNR, CDR2 FQNEAQ, per germline (reference sequence). The ends were cut back, 1 base at V and 6 bases at J, with 15 bases in the middle. The CDR3 covers 16 residues. Here the CDR3 DNA reads TGTGCCAGCAGCTTAGAGGCGCGGCAGGGCCCCGGGGAGCTGTTTTTT. It encodes CASSLEARQGPGELFF.

The chain carries TRBV6-5 and TRBJ2-2, with TRBD1 matching over 7 bases. J was trimmed by 7 bases and V by 7 bases; bases with no gene match: 9. The CDR3 is made up of 14 amino acids. Germline-derived CDR1 and CDR2 are MNHEY and SVGAGI. The CDR3 DNA sequence: TGTGCCAGCACTAAGACAGGGTCGGGCGGGGAGCTGTTTTTT. Protein product: CASTKTGSGGELFF.

This chain joins TRBV27 and TRBJ1-3; possibly TRBD1 for D (6 bases). V was pared by 3 bases and J by 4 bases, with 10 bases between. The CDR3 totals 14 residues. The germline CDR1 and CDR2 sequences are MNHEY and SMNVEV (reference sequence). The CDR3 loop is CASSFSGVGNTIYF. In nucleotides, the CDR3 is TGTGCCAGCAGTTTTTCAGGGGTCGGAAACACCATATATTTT.

This rearrangement joins TRBV7-2 to TRBJ2-3; D is undetermined. CDR3 size: 13 residues. Per germline, CDR1 SGHTA and CDR2 FQGNSA. The V gene lost 4 bases and the J gene lost 3 bases, with 8 bases spanning the gap. In DNA form, the CDR3 reads TGTGCCAGCAGCTCCAGGCTGACAGATACGCAGTATTTT. As protein: CASSSRLTDTQYF.

This clone appeared a few times. The V call is TRBV24-1, the J call TRBJ1-1, with a possible D match to TRBD1 (5 bases). The ends were cut back, 12 bases at V and 1 base at J, with 17 bases in the middle. The CDR3 is made up of 14 amino acids. Germline V gene lookup returns CDR1 KGHDR and CDR2 SFDVKD. The CDR3 sequence: CAPWREGPNTEAFF. CDR3 in DNA: TGTGCCCCCTGGAGGGAGGGGCCGAACACTGAAGCTTTCTTT.

The chain recombines TRBV18 with TRBJ1-3; D is possibly TRBD1 (6 bases). The germline gives CDR1 KGHSH, CDR2 LQKENI. With 2 bases removed from V and 1 base from J, the gap between germline ends came to 9 bases. This CDR3 region has 15 residues. CDR3 bases: TGTGCCAGCTCACCAGCAGGGGCATCTGGAAACACCATATATTTT. It is translated as CASSPAGASGNTIYF.

The chain has TRBV28 and TRBJ1-2; possible D gene TRBD1, 6 bases. The CDR3 loop spans 15 amino acids. Trimming removed 5 bases from V and 4 bases from J, with 17 bases in between. Germline CDR1 is MDHEN and CDR2 is SYDVKM. The CDR3 region has the DNA TGTGCCAGCAGTCCCCCTGAGGGACAAGCCTATGGCTACACCTTC. It specifies CASSPPEGQAYGYTF.

Notes on this clone: Other nucleotide sequences in the sample specify the same CDR3. The J gene is TRBJ1-2, the V gene TRBV29-1; no firm D call. There are 12 residues in the CDR3. V shed 3 bases and J shed 4 bases, with 9 bases lying between them. In germline, CDR1 is SQVTM, CDR2 ANQGSEA. This CDR3 reads CSVDSRGYGYTF. For the CDR3, the DNA is TGCAGCGTTGACTCTCGAGGCTATGGCTACACCTTC.

The chain is built from TRBV2 and TRBJ2-3, with 8 bases that match TRBD1. The germline CDR1 and CDR2 sequences are SNHLY and FYNNEI. The CDR3 is 14 amino acids. Unmatched junction bases numbered 6, after V lost 8 bases and J lost 2 bases. The CDR3, as DNA: TGTGCCAGCTTGGACAGGGAGAACACAGATACGCAGTATTTT. Protein product: CASLDRENTDTQYF.

The chain employs TRBV7-9 and TRBJ1-5, with 7 positions matching TRBD1. V lost 4 bases, J lost 3 bases, and 3 bases stayed unmatched. From germline, CDR1 is SEHNR and CDR2 FQNEAQ (reference sequence). The CDR3 length is 14 residues. DNA of the CDR3: TGTGCCAGCAGCTCCAGGGGGGTCAATCAGCCCCAGCATTTT. Encoded protein: CASSSRGVNQPQHF.

The table lists this clone with a count of one. This rearrangement joins TRBV7-8 to TRBJ1-2; possible D gene TRBD1, 6 bases. V was trimmed by 8 bases and J by 3 bases, leaving 16 bases between them. Germline V lookup: CDR1 SGHVS, CDR2 FQNEAQ. The CDR3 is made up of 14 amino acids. The CDR3 sequence is CASGGQVRDYGYTF. For the CDR3, the DNA is TGTGCCAGCGGGGGACAAGTCAGAGACTATGGCTACACCTTC.